The present TCR beta chain was sequenced within a study of T-cell memory formation after mild COVID-19. General study findings and limits: Pre-infection memory held some responding clones, suggesting pre-existing cross-reactive T cells responded. Of the contracting clones, CD4+ ones lay mainly in CM and EM, and CD8+ ones in EMRA.

With regard to this clonotype: Its specificity is not known.

Each CDR3 protein gets one entry after TCRdb re-called the 5' RACE reads with MiXCR. The data contain roughly 480,000 distinct CDR3 sequences, about 23% of them singletons. V lost 1 base, J lost 6 bases, and 12 bases lay in between. CDR1 and CDR2 (germline): MGHRA, YSYEKL. There are 14 residues in the CDR3. V gene TRBV4-1 combines with J gene TRBJ1-1; D possibly corresponds to TRBD1 (5 bases). The sample was PBMCs or a T cell subset sorted from them (not recorded which). This receptor was identified in an adult woman who had mild COVID-19 (a few samples of this study predate the infection). Cell type and time point are not known. CDR3 region: CASSQGRGLAEAFF. CDR3 DNA sequence: TGCGCCAGCAGCCAAGGCCGGGGACTGGCTGAAGCTTTCTTT.